This entry lists 25 T cell receptor beta chains sequenced from one sample in a study of cytomegalovirus exposure and HLA in healthy donors. PCR amplification relied on 60 Vbeta primers (plus 13 Jbeta primers). The repertoire was sequenced with immunoSEQ multiplex PCR; TCRdb's copy has only in-frame clones and lacks some. The table lists approximately 210,000 clones, 60% to 80% of them singletons. Specimen: PBMCs. The receptors stem from a woman in her 30s in good health and CMV-seropositive.

The chain combines TRBV29-1 with TRBJ1-2, with 7 bases that match TRBD1. After removal of 7 bases from V and 1 base from J, the junction contained 3 bases not matched to a gene. Germline V lookup: CDR1 SQVTM, CDR2 ANQGSEA. CDR3 size: 12 residues. The CDR3 here is CSANRGNYGYTF. Here the CDR3 DNA reads TGCAGCGCCAACAGGGGTAACTATGGCTACACCTTC. The full variable domain, its missing parts supplied by reference TRBV29-1 and TRBJ1-2, is SAVISQKPSRDICQRGTSLTIQCQVDSQVTMMFWYRQQPGQSLTLIATANQGSEATYESGFVIDKFPISRPNLTFSTLTVSNMSPEDSSIYLCSANRGNYGYTFGSGTRLTVV.

This clone has only a few counts. The chain combines TRBV27 with TRBJ2-3; a possible D gene is TRBD2 (6 bases). Deletions cut 0 bases from V and 5 bases from J, with 15 bases between. CDR1 and CDR2 from the germline V gene are MNHEY and SMNVEV (reference sequence). This CDR3 comprises 16 residues. This CDR3 reads CASSLSPPRGRDTQYF. The CDR3 coding sequence is TGTGCCAGCAGTTTATCCCCCCCGCGGGGCCGAGATACGCAGTATTTT.

This chain joins TRBV11-2 and TRBJ1-2; no clear D gene. The CDR3 loop spans 13 amino acids. Germline CDR1 reads SGHAT; CDR2 reads FQNNGV. Trimming removed 5 bases from V and 4 bases from J, with 11 bases in between. The CDR3 spells CASSQDPLYGYTF. The CDR3 DNA reads as TGTGCCAGCAGCCAGGATCCTCTCTATGGCTACACCTTC.

The chain carries TRBV7-5 and TRBJ1-1; TRBD1, as called in the table, went unchecked against the DNA. TRBV7-5 is described as a pseudogene. This CDR3 region has 13 residues. The CDR3 protein is CASSFTGGPEAFF. In nucleotides, the CDR3 is TGTGCCAGCAGCTTCACAGGGGGCCCTGAAGCTTTCTTT.

The V and J genes are TRBV5-1 and TRBJ2-7; 8 bases line up with TRBD1. Germline V lookup: CDR1 SGHRS, CDR2 YFSETQ. This CDR3 contains 14 residues. Trimming took 2 bases from V and 1 from J; bases not matched to a gene: 2. DNA for the CDR3: TGCGCCAGCAGCTTTGGGACAGGATCCTACGAGCAGTACTTC. Its translation is CASSFGTGSYEQYF. Full variable domain (rest looked up from reference TRBV5-1 and TRBJ2-7): KAGVTQTPRYLIKTRGQQVTLSCSPISGHRSVSWYQQTPGQGLQFLFEYFSETQRNKGNFPGRFSGRQFSNSRSEMNVSTLELGDSALYLCASSFGTGSYEQYFGPGTRLTVT.

The chain is built from TRBV27 and TRBJ2-1; perhaps TRBD2 as D (5 bases). This CDR3 region has 16 residues. Germline lookup yields CDR1 MNHEY and CDR2 SMNVEV (reference sequence). V was clipped by 3 bases and J by 2 bases, with 14 bases between them. The CDR3 DNA reads TGTGCCAGCAGTTTGAATACCATCGGGACCTACAATGAGCAGTTCTTC. This encodes CASSLNTIGTYNEQFF.

This clone has more than one count but fewer than ten. V and J are TRBV4-1 and TRBJ2-7; 7 nucleotides match TRBD2. Per germline, CDR1 MGHRA and CDR2 YSYEKL. Germline trimming cut 3 bases from V and 0 bases from J; bases unmatched to any gene: 11. CDR3 length equals 17 residues. CDR3 nucleotides: TGCGCCAGCAGCCAGAGGATTGGGACGGGAGGCTCCTACGAGCAGTACTTC. This gives the protein CASSQRIGTGGSYEQYF.

The chain has TRBV9 and TRBJ1-2; perhaps TRBD1 as D (6 bases). Germline V gives CDR1 SGDLS, CDR2 YYNGEE. The V gene lost 0 bases and the J gene lost 6 bases, with 9 bases spanning the gap. The CDR3 length is 13 residues. In DNA form, the CDR3 reads TGTGCCAGCAGCGTAGGAAAGGGGGATGGCTACACCTTC. Amino acids: CASSVGKGDGYTF.

This clone was counted only a few times. DNA of the CDR3: TGTGCCTGGGATGGATGGCGCGGCACTGAAGCTTTCTTT. Translated: CAWDGWRGTEAFF. The V call is TRBV30, the J call TRBJ1-1; the D is unclear. CDR3 length: 13 residues. Trimming pared 5 bases from V and 4 bases from J, leaving 14 bases between. Germline-derived CDR1 and CDR2 are GTSNPN and SVGIG (reference sequence).

This rearrangement joins TRBV28 to TRBJ2-7, with D perhaps TRBD1 (6 bases). The germline V gene has CDR1 MDHEN and CDR2 SYDVKM. This CDR3 spans 16 amino acids. The V and J ends lost 4 bases and 0 bases respectively, with 16 bases between them. DNA for the CDR3: TGTGCCAGCAGTTCCCCAGGTACAGGGAGCTCCTACGAGCAGTACTTC. This codes for CASSSPGTGSSYEQYF.

The rearrangement links TRBV5-6 to TRBJ1-4; 10 nucleotides align to TRBD1. This CDR3 region has 15 residues. V gave up 4 bases and J gave up 6 bases; unmatched junction bases: 6. Per germline, CDR1 SGHDT and CDR2 YYEEEE. The CDR3 spells CASSIDRGRDEKLFF. CDR3 nucleotides: TGTGCCAGCAGCATAGACAGGGGGCGCGATGAAAAACTGTTTTTT.

The count of this clone is one. The chain joins TRBV5-4 to TRBJ2-3; 14 bases fit TRBD2. Germline V gene data show CDR1 as SGHNT and CDR2 as YYREEE (reference sequence). The CDR3 consists of 15 residues. Trimming cost V 3 bases and J 8 bases; bases outside gene matches: 5. The CDR3: CASSSGLAGAGTQYF. CDR3 nucleotide sequence: TGTGCCAGCAGCTCGGGACTAGCGGGAGCAGGTACGCAGTATTTT.

The chain couples TRBV27 to TRBJ2-3; 9 bases align to TRBD1. The germline V gene has CDR1 MNHEY and CDR2 SMNVEV (reference sequence). The J segment lost 3 bases and the V segment lost 6 bases, leaving 10 bases of the junction unmatched. CDR3 length: 16 amino acids. The CDR3 DNA sequence: TGTGCCAGCAGACGCAAAGGACAGGGGACGACAGATACGCAGTATTTT. This gives the protein CASRRKGQGTTDTQYF.

The chain carries TRBV14 and TRBJ1-4; the D is unclear. CDR3 length: 12 amino acids. CDR1 SGHDN and CDR2 FVKESK come from the germline V gene. Trimming removed 5 bases from V and 8 bases from J, with 9 bases in between. As DNA, the CDR3 is TGTGCCAGCAGCTGGGCAGGCGAAAAACTGTTTTTT. This gives the protein CASSWAGEKLFF. The full variable domain, its missing parts supplied by reference TRBV14 and TRBJ1-4, is EAGVTQFPSHSVIEKGQTVTLRCDPISGHDNLYWYRRVMGKEIKFLLHFVKESKQDESGMPNNRFLAERTGGTYSTLKVQPAELEDSGVYFCASSWAGEKLFFGSGTQLSVL.

The rearrangement joins TRBV15 to TRBJ2-5; 7 nucleotides agree with TRBD1. The J call is uncertain, as TRBJ2-7 better fits the DNA end. CDR3 size: 14 residues. CDR1 and CDR2 (germline): LNHNV, YYDKDF (reference sequence). The DNA of the CDR3 is TGTGCCACCAGCACGCGACAGGGACCCTACGAGCAGTACTTC. Protein sequence: CATSTRQGPYEQYF.

The V call is TRBV7-9, the J call TRBJ2-3; 10 bases are shared with TRBD2. CDR1 SEHNR and CDR2 FQNEAQ come from the germline V gene (reference sequence). This CDR3 is 15 amino acids long. V lost 7 bases to trimming and J lost 4 bases; unmatched junction nucleotides: 8. The CDR3 bases are TGTGCCAGCAACAGCCTAGCGGGAGCCTCAGATACGCAGTATTTT. This codes for CASNSLAGASDTQYF.

V usage is TRBV7-9 and J usage is TRBJ2-3, with 8 positions matching TRBD1. With V trimmed by 5 bases and J by 4 bases, 14 bases remained unmatched. This CDR3 region has 17 residues. Germline assignment: CDR1 SEHNR and CDR2 FQNEAQ (reference sequence). The CDR3 DNA reads TGTGCCAGCAGCCGGAAGCACAAACAGGGGGTCCCAGATACGCAGTATTTT. Encoded protein: CASSRKHKQGVPDTQYF. The full variable domain, with the rest looked up from reference TRBV7-9 and TRBJ2-3, is DTGVSQNPRHKITKRGQNVTFRCDPISEHNRLYWYRQTLGQGPEFLTYFQNEAQLEKSRLLSDRFSAERPKGSFSTLEIQRTEQGDSAMYLCASSRKHKQGVPDTQYFGPGTRLTVL.

The gene calls are TRBV15 and TRBJ2-5; possible D gene TRBD1, 5 bases. V was cut by 0 bases and J by 5 bases, with 16 bases left in between. Germline V gene lookup returns CDR1 LNHNV and CDR2 YYDKDF (reference sequence). The length of the CDR3 is 16 residues. CDR3 residues: CATSRDGSRGHETQYF. As DNA, the CDR3 is TGTGCCACCAGCAGAGATGGTAGTAGGGGTCATGAGACCCAGTACTTC.

In regard to this clone: The identical CDR3 is also encoded by other nucleotide sequences in the sample. The rearrangement uses TRBV7-8 and TRBJ2-7, with 7 bases aligning to TRBD2. Germline loops: CDR1 SGHVS, CDR2 FQNEAQ. J lost 1 base, V lost 5 bases, and 5 bases had no gene match. The length of the CDR3 is 14 residues. CDR3 nucleotides: TGTGCCAGCAGCCCCGGGGGGAAGTCCTACGAGCAGTACTTC. It specifies CASSPGGKSYEQYF.

The gene calls are TRBV28 and TRBJ2-1, with 13 bases lining up with TRBD2. The CDR3 loop spans 16 amino acids. Germline trimming cut 5 bases from V and 9 bases from J; bases unmatched to any gene: 10. The germline V gene has CDR1 MDHEN and CDR2 SYDVKM. The chain's CDR3 is CASSQTGTSGTGEQFF. CDR3 nucleotide sequence: TGTGCCAGCAGTCAGACCGGGACTAGCGGGACCGGTGAGCAGTTCTTC.

About this clone itself: This CDR3 is also generated by other DNA sequences in the sample. The V gene is TRBV7-2, the J gene TRBJ1-1; D remains unclear. The CDR3 runs to 13 residues. Between the trimmed V and J ends, which lost 1 base and 1 base, there was a span of 4 bases. Germline V gene data show CDR1 as SGHTA and CDR2 as FQGNSA. The CDR3 spells CASSLGRNTEAFF. Written as DNA, the CDR3 is TGTGCCAGCAGCTTAGGCAGGAACACTGAAGCTTTCTTT.

This chain connects TRBV23-1 to TRBJ2-7; 13 positions match TRBD2. TRBV23-1 is marked as an open reading frame, function uncertain. The V gene end was trimmed by 4 bases and the J gene end by 3 bases; junction bases not matched to a gene: 3. The CDR3 has 15 residues. The CDR3 region has the DNA TGCGCCAGCAGTCCCGGACTAGCGGGAGTCTACGAGCAGTACTTC. It specifies CASSPGLAGVYEQYF.

The CDR3 sequence is CAISEQGASYNEQFF. The CDR3 nucleotides read TGTGCCATCAGTGAACAGGGGGCAAGTTACAATGAGCAGTTCTTC. The chain carries TRBV10-3 and TRBJ2-1; 9 bases fit TRBD1. In germline, CDR1 is ENHRY, CDR2 SYGVKD. This CDR3 has 15 amino acids. The ends lost 3 bases at V and 4 bases at J; junction bases unmatched: 4.

This clone was seen just once. The gene calls are TRBV10-3 and TRBJ2-5, with D possibly TRBD2 on 6 matching bases. The germline gives CDR1 ENHRY, CDR2 SYGVKD. Trimming removed 3 bases from V and 5 bases from J, with 16 bases in between. This CDR3 is 15 amino acids long. The DNA for the CDR3 is TGTGCCATCAGTGACACGACCGTGAGCGGGGAGACCCAGTACTTC. This codes for CAISDTTVSGETQYF.

V and J are TRBV4-3 and TRBJ1-4; D gene uncertain. V was trimmed by 0 bases and J by 7 bases, leaving 15 bases between them. The CDR3 extends over 16 amino acids. Germline lookup yields CDR1 LGHNA and CDR2 YSLEER. Here the CDR3 reads CASSQDQKGGSEKLFF. DNA for the CDR3: TGCGCCAGCAGCCAAGATCAAAAGGGTGGGAGTGAAAAACTGTTTTTT.